This T cell receptor beta chain was recovered during a study of blood T cell repertoires in COVID-19. The overall study: From the United States, Italy and Spain came samples of acute and convalescent COVID-19. T cells, B-cell-depleted T cells, or PBMCs supplied cDNA or gDNA.

Authors' analysis steps: It was from reference gene primer amplification that nucleated cell counts were estimated. Profiled with immunoSEQ multiplex PCR; TCRdb holds only in-frame clones, not every one. The V and J calls and clone size were taken over from that table, and D and trimming were inferred from the DNA. Of 130,000 to 150,000 clones in the sample, under 90% are singletons; the top ten hold approximately 3.6%. Trimming took off 2 bases at V and 8 bases at J, with 12 bases between the two ends. CDR3 length equals 14 residues. Germline CDR1 is LNHDA and CDR2 is SQIVND (reference sequence). The chain links TRBV19 to TRBJ1-4, with a weak D call TRBD1 (6 bases). Material: peripheral blood. This TCR was recovered from a man in his 70s who had recovered from COVID-19. As DNA, the CDR3 is TGTGCCAGTAGTATAATAGGACAGAGCGAAAAACTGTTTTTT. It codes for CASSIIGQSEKLFF.